The 25 T cell receptor beta chains reported below all come from one sample, sequenced in a study of T-cell reconstitution after alpha-beta-depleted transplantation in children. It was with unique molecular identifiers that the TCRbeta library was prepared. TCRdb called the PCR reads again in MiXCR, with one record for every CDR3 protein. The sample consists of 300,000 to 350,000 distinct CDR3 sequences, approximately 23% of them appearing once. The sequencing used PBMCs, mostly from graft donor cells, collected 180 days after TCRalphabeta/CD19-depleted stem cell transplant. Receptors were obtained from a male patient younger than 18 who had a stem cell transplant for acute lymphoblastic leukemia, so the T cells may come from the graft donor.

There are a few counts of this clonotype. This sequence joins TRBV5-1 and TRBJ2-5; D remains unclear. Looked up from germline, CDR1 is SGHRS and CDR2 is YFSETQ. Trimming removed 4 bases from V and 5 bases from J, with 9 bases in between. The CDR3 extends over 12 amino acids. This CDR3 is CASSTAWETQYF. CDR3 in DNA: TGCGCCAGCAGCACCGCTTGGGAGACCCAGTACTTC. Together with reference TRBV5-1 and TRBJ2-5, the CDR3 gives the full variable domain: KAGVTQTPRYLIKTRGQQVTLSCSPISGHRSVSWYQQTPGQGLQFLFEYFSETQRNKGNFPGRFSGRQFSNSRSEMNVSTLELGDSALYLCASSTAWETQYFGPGTRLLVL.

The V call is TRBV12-3 or TRBV12-4, the J call TRBJ1-2; possibly TRBD1 for D (5 bases). This CDR3 is built from 15 residues. Deletions cut 7 bases from V and 0 bases from J, with 15 bases between. The CDR3 reads CASTPRMGANYGYTF. CDR3 DNA sequence: TGTGCCAGCACCCCTCGAATGGGGGCTAACTATGGCTACACCTTC.

The chain carries TRBV18 and TRBJ2-3, with D uncertain. Germline assignment: CDR1 KGHSH and CDR2 LQKENI. This CDR3 spans 16 amino acids. The V end lost 6 bases, the J end lost 3 bases, and 19 bases lay between the germline ends. The CDR3 DNA reads as TGTGCCAGCTCCCCTAGGACGGCGCCCCCGACAGATACGCAGTATTTT. It yields the protein CASSPRTAPPTDTQYF.

This clonotype was picked up a small number of times. The rearrangement uses TRBV5-1 and TRBJ2-7; D is possibly TRBD2 (6 bases). Per the germline V gene, CDR1 is SGHRS and CDR2 is YFSETQ. CDR3 length: 14 residues. Trimming cost V 3 bases and J 2 bases, with 12 bases left between them. The CDR3 DNA reads TGCGCCAGCAGCTCCTCGGGAGTCACCTACGAGCAGTACTTC. This translates into CASSSSGVTYEQYF.

This clonotype came up a few times. The CDR3 DNA reads as TGTGCCAGCAGTTCCCATGCTGGGGTCGGGGAGCTGTTTTTT. Its translation: CASSSHAGVGELFF. The genes are TRBV25-1 and TRBJ2-2; D not resolved. V lost 5 bases and J 7 bases, leaving 14 bases between the germline ends. This CDR3 comprises 14 residues. Germline V gene sequence: CDR1 MGHDK, CDR2 SYGVNS.

J is TRBJ1-2 and V is TRBV27, with D maybe TRBD1 (6 bases). The V end was cut by 1 base, the J end by 3 bases, with 12 bases between. The CDR3 totals 15 residues. Germline V gives CDR1 MNHEY, CDR2 SMNVEV (reference sequence). The CDR3 loop is CASSLWGLGDYGYTF. For the CDR3, the DNA is TGTGCCAGCAGTTTATGGGGGCTGGGGGACTATGGCTACACCTTC.

The chain employs TRBV11-2 and TRBJ2-7, with TRBD2 matching 12 bases. Germline values: CDR1 SGHAT, CDR2 FQNNGV. The CDR3 totals 17 residues. Germline trimming cut 7 bases from V and 2 bases from J; bases unmatched to any gene: 12. CDR3 amino acids: CASTLGLAGPRAYEQYF. The CDR3, as DNA: TGTGCCAGCACCCTGGGACTAGCGGGCCCTAGGGCCTACGAGCAGTACTTC.

The chain uses TRBV19 and TRBJ1-5, with D possibly being TRBD1 (5 bases). The V gene's germline CDR1 is LNHDA and CDR2 SQIVND (reference sequence). The CDR3 sequence is 15 residues long. V lost 8 bases to trimming and J lost 8 bases, with 22 bases between them. The chain's CDR3 is CASSPWRVGVEPQHF. The CDR3 DNA follows: TGTGCCAGTTCCCCCTGGAGGGTGGGGGTAGAGCCCCAGCATTTT.

The rearrangement links TRBV24-1 to TRBJ2-7; D is undetermined. CDR1 is KGHDR and CDR2 is SFDVKD in the germline V gene. Trimming stripped 0 bases from V and 3 bases from J, with 5 bases between. This CDR3 is built from 13 residues. The CDR3 coding sequence is TGTGCCACCAGTGATTTGTGGGGCTACGAGCAGTACTTC. Translating gives CATSDLWGYEQYF.

Details on this clonotype: This may be a read error: a much more frequent sequence differs by one nucleotide. The conserved phenylalanine or tryptophan normally closing the CDR3 is absent here, so this likely arose from a read error. The V gene is TRBV7-9, the J gene TRBJ2-3; D gene uncertain. Germline V gives CDR1 SEHNR, CDR2 FQNEAQ (reference sequence). This CDR3 has 13 amino acids. Trimming left V 4 bases short and J 0 bases short, with 5 bases between. CDR3 region: CASSWGSTDTQYY. Written as DNA, the CDR3 is TGTGCCAGCAGCTGGGGTAGCACAGATACGCAGTATTAT.

The J gene is TRBJ1-3, the V gene TRBV5-5, with a weak D call TRBD1 (6 bases). This CDR3 spans 13 amino acids. Germline V CDR1 and CDR2: SGHKS, YYEKEE (reference sequence). V dropped 0 bases and J dropped 8 bases, with 9 bases sitting between them. The CDR3, as DNA: TGTGCCAGCAGCTTGGATCCAGGGGACACCATATATTTT. This gives the protein CASSLDPGDTIYF.

This clonotype was counted between two and nine times. The rearrangement links TRBV7-9 to TRBJ2-7; 8 bases are shared with TRBD2. Unmatched junction bases numbered 11, after V lost 4 bases and J lost 3 bases. Germline V gives CDR1 SEHNR, CDR2 FQNEAQ (reference sequence). CDR3 size: 16 residues. CDR3 amino acids: CASSSRAGTRNYEQYF. CDR3 DNA sequence: TGTGCCAGCAGCTCCAGGGCCGGGACTAGAAACTACGAGCAGTACTTC.

This clonotype was seen a few times. V is TRBV5-1 and J is TRBJ2-2; 7 bases fit TRBD1. The CDR3 consists of 15 residues. J gave up 6 bases and V 0 bases, and 5 bases lay outside the gene matches. Germline V gene sequence: CDR1 SGHRS, CDR2 YFSETQ. In DNA, the CDR3 is TGCGCCAGCAGCTTGGCCACAGGGGTTTCCGGGGAGCTGTTTTTT. This translates into CASSLATGVSGELFF.

This clonotype was recorded at least ten times. The chain links TRBV12-3 or TRBV12-4 to TRBJ2-1; possibly TRBD1 for D (5 bases). The V and J ends lost 3 bases and 9 bases respectively, with 12 bases between them. CDR3 length equals 13 residues. CDR3 DNA: TGTGCCAGCAGTTTTGTTCAGGGTGGTGAGCAGTTCTTC. Translating gives CASSFVQGGEQFF.

This chain uses TRBV10-2 with TRBJ2-2, with 8 bases aligning to TRBD2. CDR1 and CDR2 from the germline V gene are WSHSY and SAAADI. V was clipped by 5 bases and J by 7 bases; unmatched bases: 9. The CDR3 is 15 residues long. The CDR3 loop is CASSSREGSGGELFF. Here the CDR3 DNA reads TGCGCCAGCAGTTCCCGGGAGGGCAGTGGCGGGGAGCTGTTTTTT.

This chain connects TRBV20-1 to TRBJ1-2; unclear D gene. Germline V lookup: CDR1 DFQATT, CDR2 SNEGSKA (reference sequence). The V and J ends lost 3 bases and 2 bases respectively, with 1 base between them. The CDR3 runs 10 residues. The CDR3 nucleotides are TGCAGTGCTAGCAACTATGGCTACACCTTC. This sequence encodes CSASNYGYTF.

This clonotype was found a few times. The rearrangement uses TRBV29-1 and TRBJ2-5; no definite D call. CDR1 and CDR2 (germline): SQVTM, ANQGSEA. Trimming cost V 4 bases and J 2 bases, with 8 bases left between them. This CDR3 region has 12 residues. DNA of the CDR3: TGCAGCGTTGCAAGATATCAAGAGACCCAGTACTTC. This gives the protein CSVARYQETQYF.

A single count supports this clonotype. The chain couples TRBV28 to TRBJ2-7, with D perhaps assigned TRBD1 or TRBD2 (5 bases each). There are 12 residues in the CDR3. The germline CDR1 and CDR2 sequences are MDHEN and SYDVKM. The V end was cut by 7 bases, the J end by 5 bases, with 12 bases between. CDR3 sequence reads: CASMWGSNEQYF. For the CDR3, the DNA is TGTGCCAGCATGTGGGGGAGCAACGAGCAGTACTTC.

This clonotype was counted a few times. The rearrangement links TRBV7-9 to TRBJ2-3; 7 bases agree with TRBD2. Germline values: CDR1 SEHNR, CDR2 FQNEAQ (reference sequence). Losses at the gene ends were 6 bases for V and 3 bases for J; bases not matched to a gene: 9. The CDR3 loop spans 15 amino acids. CDR3 loop: CASRSSVGGTDTQYF. The CDR3 DNA follows: TGTGCCAGCAGATCAAGCGTCGGGGGGACAGATACGCAGTATTTT.

The J gene is TRBJ2-1, the V gene TRBV7-8; TRBD1 matches at 10 bases. Trimming removed 5 bases from V and 5 bases from J; junction bases left unmatched: 12. The CDR3 consists of 17 residues. Per the germline V gene, CDR1 is SGHVS and CDR2 is FQNEAQ. The CDR3 loop reads CASSLLTGTGAHNEQFF. In DNA form, the CDR3 reads TGTGCCAGCAGCCTCCTGACCGGGACAGGGGCCCACAATGAGCAGTTCTTC. Filled out from reference TRBV7-8 and TRBJ2-1, the complete variable domain reads GAGVSQSPRYKVAKRGQDVALRCDPISGHVSLFWYQQALGQGPEFLTYFQNEAQLDKSGLPSDRFFAERPEGSVSTLKIQRTQQEDSAVYLCASSLLTGTGAHNEQFFGPGTRLTVL.

This clonotype was counted ten times or more. The chain links TRBV5-1 to TRBJ2-7; the D gene could be TRBD1 or TRBD2 (5 bases each). The CDR3 extends over 14 amino acids. CDR1 is SGHRS, CDR2 YFSETQ, per germline. V was shortened by 3 bases and J by 4 bases, with 14 bases between the two germline ends. As DNA, the CDR3 is TGCGCCAGCAGCTCGCTAGGGGAGTTATACGAGCAGTACTTC. Translated: CASSSLGELYEQYF.

The chain recombines TRBV6-1 with TRBJ2-1; D is undetermined. V gave up 8 bases and J gave up 0 bases, with 14 bases separating them. Germline assignment: CDR1 MNHNS and CDR2 SASEGT. The CDR3 has 15 residues. Here the CDR3 DNA reads TGTGCCAGCTCCGATAGCCGAAGCTCCTACAATGAGCAGTTCTTC. This translates into CASSDSRSSYNEQFF.

The table lists this clonotype with a few counts. The CDR3: CASSPRRGAEKLFF. The CDR3 DNA is TGTGCCAGCAGCCCACGACGGGGGGCTGAAAAACTGTTTTTT. V and J are TRBV11-2 and TRBJ1-4; a weak D match, TRBD1 (6 bases). CDR1 SGHAT and CDR2 FQNNGV come from the germline V gene. The CDR3 consists of 14 residues. Trimming shortened V by 5 bases and J by 7 bases, and 14 bases separated the two germline ends.

This clonotype has just one count. The rearrangement uses TRBV21-1 and TRBJ2-3. TRBV21-1 is a documented pseudogene. This CDR3 is 16 amino acids long. The CDR3 DNA sequence: TGTGCCAGCAGCAAAGGTCTAGGCCTTTCCACAGATACGCAGTATTTT. Translation: CASSKGLGLSTDTQYF.

This clonotype was counted a few times. The chain recombines TRBV29-1 with TRBJ1-2; a possible D gene is TRBD1 (6 bases). The CDR3 length is 11 residues. Germline lookup yields CDR1 SQVTM and CDR2 ANQGSEA. V shed 3 bases and J shed 12 bases, with 14 bases lying between them. CDR3 coding DNA: TGCAGCGTTGACGGCAGGGGTTGGAACACCTTC. This encodes CSVDGRGWNTF.